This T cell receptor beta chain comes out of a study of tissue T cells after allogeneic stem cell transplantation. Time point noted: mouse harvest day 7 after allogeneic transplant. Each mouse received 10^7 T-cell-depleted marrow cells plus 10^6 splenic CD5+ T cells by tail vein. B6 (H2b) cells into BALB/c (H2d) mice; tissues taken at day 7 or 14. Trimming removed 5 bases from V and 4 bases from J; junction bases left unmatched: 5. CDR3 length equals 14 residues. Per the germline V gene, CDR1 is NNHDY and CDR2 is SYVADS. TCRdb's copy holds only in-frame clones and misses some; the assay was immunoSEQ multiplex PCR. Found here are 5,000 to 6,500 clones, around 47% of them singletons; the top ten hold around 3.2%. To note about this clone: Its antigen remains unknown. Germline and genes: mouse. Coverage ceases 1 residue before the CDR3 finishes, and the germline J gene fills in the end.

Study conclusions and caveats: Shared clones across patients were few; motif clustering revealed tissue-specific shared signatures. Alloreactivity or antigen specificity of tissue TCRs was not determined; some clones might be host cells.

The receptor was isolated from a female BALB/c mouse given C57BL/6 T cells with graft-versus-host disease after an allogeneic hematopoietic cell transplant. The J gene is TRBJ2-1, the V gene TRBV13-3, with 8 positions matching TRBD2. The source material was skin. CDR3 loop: CASRGGAGYAEQFF. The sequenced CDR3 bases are TGTGCCAGCAGGGGGGGGGCGGGGTATGCTGAGCAGTTC.